This TCR beta chain derives from a study of T cell responses to AZD1222 COVID-19 vaccine. Overall study results and limits: Donor demographics were predominantly white British with a female majority; clonal diversity may be underestimated. Recipients of two AZD1222 doses showed rising Spike-specific TCR breadth and depth. Spike as a whole was targeted by vaccine-associated CD4 TCRs, dominant at 160-218 and 743-854. It was only after the peak T cell response that any repertoires were sampled.

On this clone itself: No antigen is known for it.

The CDR3 sequence is 13 residues long. Germline CDR1 reads SGHNT; CDR2 reads YYREEE (reference sequence). V was clipped by 2 bases and J by 1 base, with 7 bases between them. The protocol was immunoSEQ multiplex PCR, while the TCRdb copy is restricted to in-frame clones and leaves out a portion. The repertoire holds some 100,000 clones, with around 83% as singletons. The source was peripheral blood, collected on day 0 of AZD1222 vaccination. The J gene is TRBJ2-7, the V gene TRBV5-4, with D possibly TRBD1 on 5 matching bases. The origin of this receptor is an adult in good health. CDR3 DNA sequence: TGTGCCAGCAGCTTCCAGGGATCCTACGAGCAGTACTTC. Translation gives CASSFQGSYEQYF.